The 7 T cell receptor beta chains reported below all come from one sample, sequenced in a study of cytomegalovirus exposure and HLA in healthy donors. 13 Jbeta primers and 60 Vbeta primers were used for the PCR. Clones were read by immunoSEQ multiplex PCR, and TCRdb kept only the in-frame ones, dropping some. The sample holds some 110,000 clones, 55% to 65% seen once. Material for sequencing was PBMCs. The source is a woman in her thirties or forties in good health and CMV-seropositive.

The chain recombines TRBV6-5 with TRBJ2-7; D is possibly TRBD1 (6 bases). The V gene lost 4 bases and the J gene lost 3 bases, with 16 bases spanning the gap. Germline lookup yields CDR1 MNHEY and CDR2 SVGAGI. The CDR3 is 15 residues long. CDR3 nucleotide sequence: TGTGCCAGCAGTTCCAGAACAGGGATCCACTACGAGCAGTACTTC. Protein product: CASSSRTGIHYEQYF.

This clone was picked up a small number of times. V gene TRBV7-2 combines with J gene TRBJ2-5; 12 nucleotides match TRBD2. The V gene's germline CDR1 is SGHTA and CDR2 FQGNSA. This CDR3 is 15 amino acids long. Trimming took 3 bases from V and 4 from J; bases not matched to a gene: 3. Here the CDR3 reads CASSFPSGRGETQYF. Written as DNA, the CDR3 is TGTGCCAGCAGCTTCCCTAGCGGGAGGGGAGAGACCCAGTACTTC. Full variable domain (missing parts from reference TRBV7-2 and TRBJ2-5): GAGVSQSPSNKVTEKGKDVELRCDPISGHTALYWYRQSLGQGLEFLIYFQGNSAPDKSGLPSDRFSAERTGGSVSTLTIQRTQQEDSAVYLCASSFPSGRGETQYFGPGTRLLVL.

The chain carries TRBV27 and TRBJ2-3; D is perhaps TRBD2 (6 bases). Per germline, CDR1 MNHEY and CDR2 SMNVEV (reference sequence). Trimming removed 3 bases at V and 11 bases at J, with 12 bases between. The CDR3 loop spans 12 amino acids. This chain's CDR3 is CASSLGGIVQYF. CDR3 nucleotides: TGTGCCAGCAGTTTGGGAGGCATCGTGCAGTATTTT.

The chain has TRBV6-6 and TRBJ2-3, with TRBD2 as a possible D gene (6 bases). In germline, CDR1 is MNHNY, CDR2 SVGAGI (reference sequence). The CDR3 has 15 residues. Trimming removed 5 bases at V and 1 base at J, with 13 bases between. The DNA of the CDR3 is TGTGCCAGCAGTCTTTATAGCGGAGGCACAGATACGCAGTATTTT. Its translation: CASSLYSGGTDTQYF.

V gene TRBV28 combines with J gene TRBJ1-1, with no clear D. V lost 8 bases and J 2 bases, leaving 6 bases between the germline ends. There are 11 residues in the CDR3. Germline assignment: CDR1 MDHEN and CDR2 SYDVKM. The CDR3 coding sequence is TGTGCCAGCGGGAGTAACACTGAAGCTTTCTTT. Its translation: CASGSNTEAFF.

V and J are TRBV5-8 and TRBJ2-5; D is perhaps TRBD2 (5 bases). V was pared by 0 bases and J by 5 bases, with 14 bases between. CDR1 SGHTS and CDR2 YDEGEE come from the germline V gene. This CDR3 contains 15 residues. CDR3 amino acids: CASSLAEGTRETQYF. CDR3 nucleotide sequence: TGTGCCAGCAGCTTGGCCGAGGGAACCAGGGAGACCCAGTACTTC.

Only a few counts were recorded for this clone. The chain links TRBV29-1 to TRBJ1-1; the match to TRBD1 covers 9 bases. J lost 0 bases, V lost 5 bases, and 7 bases had no gene match. There are 15 residues in the CDR3. The V gene's germline CDR1 is SQVTM and CDR2 ANQGSEA. CDR3 DNA sequence: TGCAGCGTTTTGGGACAGGGTACCTTGAACACTGAAGCTTTCTTT. It is translated as CSVLGQGTLNTEAFF.